A single sample is the source of the 12 T cell receptor beta chains below, sequenced in a study of T-cell memory formation after mild COVID-19. TCRdb re-called the 5' RACE reads with MiXCR, one entry per CDR3 protein. The table shows tens of thousands of distinct CDR3 sequences, with 20% to 30% occurring only once. The sample comprised PBMCs or a T cell subset sorted from them (not recorded which). All receptors come from a man aged 18 to 30 who had mild COVID-19 (a few samples of this study predate the infection). Cell type and time point are not known.

The rearrangement joins TRBV9 to TRBJ2-2; D is undetermined. The V and J ends lost 4 bases and 8 bases respectively, with 9 bases between them. This CDR3 comprises 12 residues. Germline CDR1 SGDLS, CDR2 YYNGEE. The CDR3 sequence is CASSREEGELFF. The CDR3 nucleotides are TGTGCCAGCAGCCGAGAAGAAGGGGAGCTGTTTTTT.

This chain uses TRBV7-2 with TRBJ1-2; TRBD1 matches at 7 bases. The germline CDR1 and CDR2 sequences are SGHTA and FQGNSA. V lost 2 bases, J lost 6 bases, and 6 bases stayed unmatched. This CDR3 has 14 amino acids. CDR3 amino acids: CASSLLAGGNGYTF. The CDR3 DNA reads as TGTGCCAGCAGCTTACTAGCAGGGGGGAATGGCTACACCTTC.

This clonotype was detected a few times. V usage is TRBV5-1 and J usage is TRBJ2-6; 9 positions agree with TRBD1. The V gene's germline CDR1 is SGHRS and CDR2 YFSETQ. The CDR3 extends over 20 amino acids. V trimming: 4 bases; J trimming: 0 bases; junction bases outside the gene matches: 14. The CDR3 loop is CASSTPLGTGQFSGANVLTF. CDR3 nucleotide sequence: TGCGCCAGCAGCACACCCCTCGGGACAGGGCAATTCTCTGGGGCCAACGTCCTGACTTTC.

The chain couples TRBV29-1 to TRBJ2-3; 10 positions agree with TRBD2. Germline V lookup: CDR1 SQVTM, CDR2 ANQGSEA. V dropped 5 bases and J dropped 2; count of bases not matched to a gene: 4. This CDR3 spans 14 amino acids. Written as DNA, the CDR3 is TGCAGCGTTACCGGGACTAGCGCCACAGATACGCAGTATTTT. It codes for CSVTGTSATDTQYF.

The J gene is TRBJ2-7, the V gene TRBV6-6; the D is unclear. Germline V gene data show CDR1 as MNHNY and CDR2 as SVGAGI (reference sequence). CDR3 size: 14 residues. Deletions cut 4 bases from V and 1 base from J, with 11 bases between. The CDR3 DNA sequence: TGTGCCAGCAGTTCCTATGGCTCGTCCTACGAGCAGTACTTC. This codes for CASSSYGSSYEQYF.

For the CDR3, the DNA is TGTGCCAGCAGCCCGGTAGGGGGTGGGGAGCAGTACTTC. Its protein product is CASSPVGGGEQYF. The genes are TRBV11-2 and TRBJ2-7, with D possibly TRBD1 on 6 matching bases. The V gene's germline CDR1 is SGHAT and CDR2 FQNNGV. The CDR3 totals 13 residues. V was trimmed by 5 bases and J by 7 bases, leaving 15 bases between them. Combining the CDR3 with reference TRBV11-2 and TRBJ2-7 gives the whole variable domain EAGVAQSPRYKIIEKRQSVAFWCNPISGHATLYWYQQILGQGPKLLIQFQNNGVVDDSQLPKDRFSAERLKGVDSTLKIQPAKLEDSAVYLCASSPVGGGEQYFGPGTRLTVT.

V and J are TRBV6-5 and TRBJ1-6; unclear D gene. V shed 2 bases and J shed 6 bases, with 2 bases lying between them. The CDR3 sequence is 12 residues long. From germline, CDR1 is MNHEY and CDR2 SVGAGI. The CDR3 bases are TGTGCCAGCAGTTACGGTAATTCACCCCTCCACTTT. This gives the protein CASSYGNSPLHF.

The chain joins TRBV5-4 to TRBJ1-2, with 10 positions matching TRBD1. Germline trimming cut 0 bases from V and 7 bases from J; bases unmatched to any gene: 9. Germline values: CDR1 SGHNT, CDR2 YYREEE (reference sequence). The CDR3 is 16 amino acids. In nucleotides, the CDR3 is TGTGCCAGCAGCTTGGAGGCTGGACAGGGGGACCGTGGCTACACCTTC. Residues: CASSLEAGQGDRGYTF.

The chain employs TRBV9 and TRBJ1-1, with 8 positions matching TRBD1. Unmatched junction bases numbered 4, after V lost 2 bases and J lost 4 bases. This CDR3 contains 14 residues. The V gene's germline CDR1 is SGDLS and CDR2 YYNGEE. For the CDR3, the DNA is TGTGCCAGCAGCGTCTCAGGGGGCGGCACTGAAGCTTTCTTT. Protein product: CASSVSGGGTEAFF.

The rearrangement links TRBV14 to TRBJ1-1, with D unresolved. V was trimmed by 4 bases and J by 0 bases, leaving 9 bases between them. CDR3 size: 14 residues. Germline CDR1 is SGHDN and CDR2 is FVKESK. CDR3 sequence (DNA): TGTGCCAGCAGCCCACATCTCATGAACACTGAAGCTTTCTTT. The encoded protein is CASSPHLMNTEAFF.

The chain carries TRBV5-1 and TRBJ2-1; a possible D gene is TRBD1 (7 bases). Germline V gene sequence: CDR1 SGHRS, CDR2 YFSETQ. Between the trimmed V and J ends, which lost 0 bases and 5 bases, there was a span of 15 bases. The CDR3 totals 16 residues. The CDR3 bases are TGCGCCAGCAGCTTGGCCCGGAGGGGGCCAAACAATGAGCAGTTCTTC. Protein product: CASSLARRGPNNEQFF.

This clonotype was counted a few times. This chain joins TRBV7-2 and TRBJ1-2; tentative D call: TRBD1 (6 bases). Deletions cut 2 bases from V and 8 bases from J, with 21 bases between. Looked up from germline, CDR1 is SGHTA and CDR2 is FQGNSA. CDR3 length: 16 residues. The CDR3 reads CASSLTGKSPPGGYTF. The CDR3 coding sequence is TGTGCCAGCAGCTTAACAGGGAAGAGTCCCCCGGGAGGCTACACCTTC.